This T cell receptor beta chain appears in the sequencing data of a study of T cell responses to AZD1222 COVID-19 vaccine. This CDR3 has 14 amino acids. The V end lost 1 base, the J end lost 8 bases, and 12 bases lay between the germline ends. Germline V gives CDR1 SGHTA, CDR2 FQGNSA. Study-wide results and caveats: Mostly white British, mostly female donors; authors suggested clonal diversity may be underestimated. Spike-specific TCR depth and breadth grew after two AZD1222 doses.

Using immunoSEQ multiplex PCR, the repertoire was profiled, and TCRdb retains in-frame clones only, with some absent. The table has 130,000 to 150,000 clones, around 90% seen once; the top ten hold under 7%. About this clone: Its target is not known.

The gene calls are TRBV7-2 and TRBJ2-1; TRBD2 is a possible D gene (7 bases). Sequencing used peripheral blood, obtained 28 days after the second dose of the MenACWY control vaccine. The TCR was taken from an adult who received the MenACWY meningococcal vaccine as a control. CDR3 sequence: CASSLGGGGHEQFF. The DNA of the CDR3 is TGTGCCAGCAGCTTAGGAGGCGGGGGCCATGAGCAGTTCTTC.